Each of the 5 T cell receptor beta chains below was sequenced from the same sample in a study of T cells in tuberculosis. Profiled with immunoSEQ multiplex PCR; TCRdb holds only in-frame clones, not every one. The sample has 55,000 to 65,000 clones; around 81% are singletons. After thawing and overnight rest, PBMC were stained with GMM-loaded CD1B tetramer, viability dye and anti-CD3 for sorting. CD1B tetramers were loaded with Rhodococcus equi-derived C32 glucose monomycolate. Material: CD1b-GMM tetramer-negative cells sorted from PBMCs. The receptors were sampled from an adult woman with latent tuberculosis.

The chain is built from TRBV21-1 and TRBJ2-5; TRBD1, as called in the table, went unchecked against the DNA. TRBV21-1 is a pseudogene locus. The CDR3 loop spans 14 amino acids. CDR3 DNA sequence: TGTGCCAGCAGCAAATTGAACAGCCAAGAGACCCAGTACTTC. Translated, it gives CASSKLNSQETQYF.

By proportion, this clone is medium-sized (0.01 to 0.1%). V is TRBV19 and J is TRBJ2-5; 10 positions agree with TRBD1. V lost 5 bases, J lost 7 bases, and 4 bases stayed unmatched. CDR1 and CDR2 from the germline V gene are LNHDA and SQIVND (reference sequence). The CDR3 has 13 amino acids. CDR3 sequence (DNA): TGTGCCAGTAGTCCCGGGACAGGGGTGACCCAGTACTTC. Protein sequence: CASSPGTGVTQYF.

The rearrangement uses TRBV10-1 and TRBJ1-1; 8 bases align to TRBD1. The CDR3 length is 12 residues. V was pared by 2 bases and J by 9 bases, with 2 bases of the junction left unmatched. CDR1 and CDR2 (germline): WNHNN, SYGVQD (reference sequence). Here the CDR3 DNA reads TGCGCCAGCAGTGAGACAGGGGGTAAAGCTTTCTTT. This translates into CASSETGGKAFF.

The chain couples TRBV18 to TRBJ2-2; 13 bases are a match to TRBD2. V lost 3 bases, J lost 3 bases, and 7 bases stayed unmatched. CDR3 length: 18 amino acids. CDR1 KGHSH and CDR2 LQKENI come from the germline V gene. CDR3 region: CASSPRLAGGRDTGELFF. CDR3 DNA sequence: TGTGCCAGCTCACCTCGACTAGCGGGAGGACGCGACACCGGGGAGCTGTTTTTT.

The chain recombines TRBV7-3 with TRBJ2-1; 8 bases map to TRBD2. The V gene end was trimmed by 1 base and the J gene end by 5 bases; junction bases not matched to a gene: 7. The length of the CDR3 is 16 residues. The germline gives CDR1 SGHTA, CDR2 FQGTGA. CDR3 protein: CASSLRSGGPHNEQFF. CDR3 bases: TGTGCCAGCAGCTTAAGATCGGGGGGGCCACACAATGAGCAGTTCTTC.